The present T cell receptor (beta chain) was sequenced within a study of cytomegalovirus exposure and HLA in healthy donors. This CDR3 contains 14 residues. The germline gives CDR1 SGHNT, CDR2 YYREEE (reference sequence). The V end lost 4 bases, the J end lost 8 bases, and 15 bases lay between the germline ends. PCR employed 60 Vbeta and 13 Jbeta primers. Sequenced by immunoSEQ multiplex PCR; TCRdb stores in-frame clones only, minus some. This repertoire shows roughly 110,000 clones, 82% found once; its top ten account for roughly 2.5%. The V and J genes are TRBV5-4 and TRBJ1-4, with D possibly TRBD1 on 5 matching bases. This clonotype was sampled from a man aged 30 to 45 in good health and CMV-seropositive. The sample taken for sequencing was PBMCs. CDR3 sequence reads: CASSQGRRGEKLFF. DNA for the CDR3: TGTGCCAGCAGCCAGGGACGGCGGGGGGAAAAACTGTTTTTT.